This TCR beta chain was found in a study of cytomegalovirus exposure and HLA in healthy donors. The overall study: The use of the same platform for the 100 to 150 validation repertoires and the 600 to 800 first-cohort repertoires was reported by a later analysis.

Per the germline V gene, CDR1 is SGHRS and CDR2 is YFSETQ. V lost 7 bases to trimming and J lost 0 bases; unmatched junction nucleotides: 15. This CDR3 spans 17 amino acids. Points from the study as a whole: The dataset shows that most TCR sequences were rare, while some public TCRs occurred in many donors. Reports showed the classifier diagnosing cytomegalovirus status with high specificity and sensitivity.

This clone has only one observation. Its antigen is unidentified. Here immunoSEQ multiplex PCR was the method, and the copy in TCRdb shows in-frame clones only, minus some. The sample yields about 140,000 clones, roughly 89% seen once. Material for sequencing was PBMCs. This TCR derives from a man aged 18 to 29 in good health and CMV-seropositive. V usage is TRBV5-1 and J usage is TRBJ1-1; 7 bases agree with TRBD1. CDR3 in DNA: TGCGCCAGCGGCCCGGGACAGTTCTATACGCTGAACACTGAAGCTTTCTTT. It specifies CASGPGQFYTLNTEAFF.